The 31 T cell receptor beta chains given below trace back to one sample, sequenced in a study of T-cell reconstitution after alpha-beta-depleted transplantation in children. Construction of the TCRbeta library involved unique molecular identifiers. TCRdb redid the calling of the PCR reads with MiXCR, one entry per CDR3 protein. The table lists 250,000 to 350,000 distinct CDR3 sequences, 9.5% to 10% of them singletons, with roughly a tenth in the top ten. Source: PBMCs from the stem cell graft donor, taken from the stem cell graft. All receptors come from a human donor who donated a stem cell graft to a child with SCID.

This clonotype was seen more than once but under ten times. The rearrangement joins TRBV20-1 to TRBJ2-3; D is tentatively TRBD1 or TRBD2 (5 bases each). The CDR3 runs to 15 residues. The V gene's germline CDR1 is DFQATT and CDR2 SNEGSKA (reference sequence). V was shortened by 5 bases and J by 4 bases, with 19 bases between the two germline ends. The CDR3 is CSAARGARSADTQYF. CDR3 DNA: TGCAGTGCTGCTCGTGGGGCTCGTAGCGCAGATACGCAGTATTTT.

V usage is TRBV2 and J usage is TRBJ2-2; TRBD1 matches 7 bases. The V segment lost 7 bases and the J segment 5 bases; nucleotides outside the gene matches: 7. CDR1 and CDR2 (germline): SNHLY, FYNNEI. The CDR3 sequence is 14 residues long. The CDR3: CASKEAGGTGELFF. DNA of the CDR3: TGTGCCAGCAAGGAGGCAGGGGGTACCGGGGAGCTGTTTTTT.

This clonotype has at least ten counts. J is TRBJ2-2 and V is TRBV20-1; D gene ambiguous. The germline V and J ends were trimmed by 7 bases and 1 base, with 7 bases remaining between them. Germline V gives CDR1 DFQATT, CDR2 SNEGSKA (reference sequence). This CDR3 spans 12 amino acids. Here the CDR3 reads CSVSLNTGELFF. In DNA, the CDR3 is TGCAGTGTGAGTCTGAACACCGGGGAGCTGTTTTTT.

The CDR3 DNA reads TGTGCCATCAGTGAGGACAAGCTGAATGAAAAACTGTTTTTT. Translated, it gives CAISEDKLNEKLFF. The gene calls are TRBV10-3 and TRBJ1-4; no clear D. CDR3 length: 14 amino acids. Germline values: CDR1 ENHRY, CDR2 SYGVKD. Trimming cost V 2 bases and J 5 bases, with 9 bases left between them.

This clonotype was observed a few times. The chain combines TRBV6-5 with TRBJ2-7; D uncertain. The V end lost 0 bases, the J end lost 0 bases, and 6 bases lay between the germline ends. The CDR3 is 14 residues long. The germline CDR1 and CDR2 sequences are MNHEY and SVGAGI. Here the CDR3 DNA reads TGTGCCAGCAGTTACTCGGCTAGCTCCTACGAGCAGTACTTC. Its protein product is CASSYSASSYEQYF.

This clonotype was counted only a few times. CDR3 region: CASSDGGVNEQFF. Written as DNA, the CDR3 is TGTGCCAGCAGCGACGGGGGGGTCAATGAGCAGTTCTTC. The chain links TRBV12-3 or TRBV12-4 to TRBJ2-1, with 8 nucleotides matching TRBD2. The CDR3 is 13 amino acids. J was trimmed by 6 bases and V by 6 bases; bases with no gene match: 4.

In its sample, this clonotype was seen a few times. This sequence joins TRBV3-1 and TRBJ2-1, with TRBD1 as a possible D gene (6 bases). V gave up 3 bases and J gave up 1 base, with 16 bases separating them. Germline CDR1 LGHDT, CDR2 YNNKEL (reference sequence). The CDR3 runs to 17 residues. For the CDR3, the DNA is TGTGCCAGCAGCCAGATTGACAGGACCGATTCCTACAATGAGCAGTTCTTC. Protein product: CASSQIDRTDSYNEQFF.

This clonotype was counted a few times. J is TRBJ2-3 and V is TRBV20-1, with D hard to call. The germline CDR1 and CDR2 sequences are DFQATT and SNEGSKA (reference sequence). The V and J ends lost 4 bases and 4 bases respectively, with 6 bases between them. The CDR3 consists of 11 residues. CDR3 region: CSAILADTQYF. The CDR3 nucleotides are TGCAGTGCTATTCTGGCAGATACGCAGTATTTT.

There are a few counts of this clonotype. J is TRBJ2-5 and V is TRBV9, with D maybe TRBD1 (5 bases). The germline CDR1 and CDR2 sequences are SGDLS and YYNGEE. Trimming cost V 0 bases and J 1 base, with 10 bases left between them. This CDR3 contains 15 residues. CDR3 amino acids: CASSVGQNLQETQYF. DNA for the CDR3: TGTGCCAGCAGCGTAGGACAGAATCTCCAAGAGACCCAGTACTTC.

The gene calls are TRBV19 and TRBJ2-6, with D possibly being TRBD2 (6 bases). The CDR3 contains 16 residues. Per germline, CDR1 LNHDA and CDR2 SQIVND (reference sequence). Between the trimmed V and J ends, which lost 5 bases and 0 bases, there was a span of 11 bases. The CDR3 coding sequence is TGTGCCAGTAGTCCGGGACTGAACTCTGGGGCCAACGTCCTGACTTTC. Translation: CASSPGLNSGANVLTF.

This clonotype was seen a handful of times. This CDR3 reads CASSEAAALYGYTF. The DNA for the CDR3 is TGTGCCAGCAGTGAAGCGGCAGCCCTATATGGCTACACCTTC. The V and J genes are TRBV2 and TRBJ1-2; D gene unclear. V lost 0 bases and J lost 5, with 10 bases in between. There are 14 residues in the CDR3. Per the germline V gene, CDR1 is SNHLY and CDR2 is FYNNEI.

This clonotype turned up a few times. The CDR3 region has the DNA TGTGCCAGCAGTTTAGCACGGGGAACCTCACCCCTCCACTTT. It yields the protein CASSLARGTSPLHF. This chain connects TRBV12-3 or TRBV12-4 to TRBJ1-6; no definite D call. Trimming took off 0 bases at V and 10 bases at J, with 10 bases between the two ends. The CDR3 length is 14 residues.

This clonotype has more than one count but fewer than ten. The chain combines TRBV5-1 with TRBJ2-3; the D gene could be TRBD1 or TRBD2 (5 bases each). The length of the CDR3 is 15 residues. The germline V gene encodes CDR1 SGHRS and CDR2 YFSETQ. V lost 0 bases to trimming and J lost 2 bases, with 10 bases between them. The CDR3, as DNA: TGCGCCAGCAGCTTGGGGTGGGGGAACACAGATACGCAGTATTTT. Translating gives CASSLGWGNTDTQYF.

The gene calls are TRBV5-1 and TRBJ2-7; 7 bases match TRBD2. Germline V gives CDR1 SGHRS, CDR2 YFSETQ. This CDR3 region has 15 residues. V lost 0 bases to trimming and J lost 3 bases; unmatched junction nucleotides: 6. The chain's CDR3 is CASSLALAVNYEQYF. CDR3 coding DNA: TGCGCCAGCAGCTTGGCGCTAGCGGTAAACTACGAGCAGTACTTC.

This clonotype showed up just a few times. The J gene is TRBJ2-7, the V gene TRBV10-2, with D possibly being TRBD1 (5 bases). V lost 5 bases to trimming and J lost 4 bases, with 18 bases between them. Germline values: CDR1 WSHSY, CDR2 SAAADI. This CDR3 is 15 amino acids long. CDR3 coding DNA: TGCGCCAGCAGTTACACAACAGGATTGAGGTACGAGCAGTACTTC. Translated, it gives CASSYTTGLRYEQYF.

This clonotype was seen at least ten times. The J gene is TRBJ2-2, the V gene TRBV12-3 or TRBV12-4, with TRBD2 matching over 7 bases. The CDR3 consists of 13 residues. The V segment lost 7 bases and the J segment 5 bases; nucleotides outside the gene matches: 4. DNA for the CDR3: TGTGCCAGCAAGCGGGGTGGGACCGGGGAGCTGTTTTTT. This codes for CASKRGGTGELFF.

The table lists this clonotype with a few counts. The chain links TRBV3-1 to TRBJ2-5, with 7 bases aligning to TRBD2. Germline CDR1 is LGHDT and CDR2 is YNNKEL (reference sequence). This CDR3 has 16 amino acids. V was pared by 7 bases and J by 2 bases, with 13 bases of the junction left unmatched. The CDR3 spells CASTSSWRGKQETQYF. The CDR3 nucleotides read TGTGCCAGCACCTCTTCGTGGCGGGGGAAACAAGAGACCCAGTACTTC.

The CDR3 DNA sequence: TGTGCCACCAGCAGGGACAGCTCCTACGAGCAGTACTTC. Amino acids: CATSRDSSYEQYF. This sequence joins TRBV15 and TRBJ2-7, with a tentative D call TRBD1 (6 bases). The CDR3 contains 13 residues. Germline CDR1 and CDR2: LNHNV and YYDKDF (reference sequence). The germline V and J ends were trimmed by 3 bases and 0 bases, with 6 bases remaining between them.

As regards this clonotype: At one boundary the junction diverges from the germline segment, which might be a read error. CDR3 nucleotide sequence: TGCGCCAGCAGCTCTACAGGGAGCTCCTACGAGAAGTACTTC. Translation gives CASSSTGSSYEKYF. The J gene is TRBJ2-7, the V gene TRBV5-1; D possibly corresponds to TRBD1 (6 bases). The CDR3 runs to 14 residues. CDR1 SGHRS and CDR2 YFSETQ come from the germline V gene.

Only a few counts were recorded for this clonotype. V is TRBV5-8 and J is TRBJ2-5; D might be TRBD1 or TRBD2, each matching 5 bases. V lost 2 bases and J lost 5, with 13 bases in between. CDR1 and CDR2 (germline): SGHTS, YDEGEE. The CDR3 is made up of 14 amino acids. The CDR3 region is CASSFQGPPETQYF. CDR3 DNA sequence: TGTGCCAGCAGCTTTCAGGGACCTCCGGAGACCCAGTACTTC. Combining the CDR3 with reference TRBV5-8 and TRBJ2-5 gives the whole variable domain EAGVTQSPTHLIKTRGQQATLRCSPISGHTSVYWYQQALGLGLQFLLWYDEGEERNRGNFPPRFSGRQFPNYSSELNVNALELEDSALYLCASSFQGPPETQYFGPGTRLLVL.

The CDR3 region is CASSWVGPLSYEQYF. The CDR3 DNA reads TGTGCCAGCAGTTGGGTAGGTCCGTTATCCTACGAGCAGTACTTC. The rearrangement joins TRBV6-2 or TRBV6-3 to TRBJ2-7; no definite D call. Germline assignment: CDR1 MNHEY and CDR2 SVGEGT. CDR3 length: 15 amino acids. V lost 4 bases and J lost 1, with 14 bases in between.

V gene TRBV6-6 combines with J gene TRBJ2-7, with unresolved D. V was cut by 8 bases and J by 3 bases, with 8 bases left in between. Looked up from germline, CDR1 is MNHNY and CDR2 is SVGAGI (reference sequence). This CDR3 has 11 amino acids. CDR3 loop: CASRQDYEQYF. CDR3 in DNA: TGTGCCAGCCGTCAGGACTACGAGCAGTACTTC.

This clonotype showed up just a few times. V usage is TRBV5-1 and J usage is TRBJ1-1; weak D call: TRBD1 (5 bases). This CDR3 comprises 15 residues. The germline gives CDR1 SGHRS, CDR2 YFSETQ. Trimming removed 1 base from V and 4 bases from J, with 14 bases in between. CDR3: CASSLWDSEGTEAFF. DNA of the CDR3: TGCGCCAGCAGCTTGTGGGACTCCGAGGGCACTGAAGCTTTCTTT.

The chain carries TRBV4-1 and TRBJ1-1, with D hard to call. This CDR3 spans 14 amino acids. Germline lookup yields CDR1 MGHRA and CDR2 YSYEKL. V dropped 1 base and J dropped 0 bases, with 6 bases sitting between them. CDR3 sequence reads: CASSQVPLNTEAFF. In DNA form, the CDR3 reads TGCGCCAGCAGCCAAGTCCCCTTGAACACTGAAGCTTTCTTT.

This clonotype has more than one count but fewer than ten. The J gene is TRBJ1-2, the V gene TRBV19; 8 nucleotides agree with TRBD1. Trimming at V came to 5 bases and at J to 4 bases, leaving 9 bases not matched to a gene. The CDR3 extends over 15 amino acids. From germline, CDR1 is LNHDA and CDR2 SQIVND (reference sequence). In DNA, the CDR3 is TGTGCCAGTAGTTCCCGGGACAGGAGCTTCTATGGCTACACCTTC. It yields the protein CASSSRDRSFYGYTF.

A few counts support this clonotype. The CDR3, as DNA: TGTGCCAGTAGTATTCGACAGGGGTTTGTCAATGAGCAGTTCTTC. Its protein is CASSIRQGFVNEQFF. This sequence joins TRBV19 and TRBJ2-1; 8 bases fit TRBD1. The CDR3 extends over 15 amino acids. Germline V CDR1 and CDR2: LNHDA, SQIVND (reference sequence). V lost 3 bases to trimming and J lost 6 bases; unmatched junction nucleotides: 7. Full variable domain (outside the CDR3, taken from reference TRBV19 and TRBJ2-1): DGGITQSPKYLFRKEGQNVTLSCEQNLNHDAMYWYRQDPGQGLRLIYYSQIVNDFQKGDIAEGYSVSREKKESFPLTVTSAQKNPTAFYLCASSIRQGFVNEQFFGPGTRLTVL.

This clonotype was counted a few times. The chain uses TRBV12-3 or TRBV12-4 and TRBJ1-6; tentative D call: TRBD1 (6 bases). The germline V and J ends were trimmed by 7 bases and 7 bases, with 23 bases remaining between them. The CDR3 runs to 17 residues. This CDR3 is CASTPHTTQGRNSPLHF. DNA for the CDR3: TGTGCCAGCACTCCTCATACCACACAGGGAAGGAATTCACCCCTCCACTTT.

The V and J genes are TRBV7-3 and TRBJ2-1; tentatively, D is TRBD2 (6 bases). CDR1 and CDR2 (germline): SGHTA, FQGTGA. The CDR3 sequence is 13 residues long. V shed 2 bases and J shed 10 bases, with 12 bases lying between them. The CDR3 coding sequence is TGTGCCAGCAGCTTAGGGGGGTTCAGGGAGCAGTTCTTC. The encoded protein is CASSLGGFREQFF.

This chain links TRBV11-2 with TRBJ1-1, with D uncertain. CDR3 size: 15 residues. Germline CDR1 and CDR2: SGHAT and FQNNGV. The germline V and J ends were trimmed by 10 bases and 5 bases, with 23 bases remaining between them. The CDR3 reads CATPRPVRKRTEAFF. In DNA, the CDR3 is TGTGCCACCCCCCGGCCGGTACGGAAGAGAACTGAAGCTTTCTTT.

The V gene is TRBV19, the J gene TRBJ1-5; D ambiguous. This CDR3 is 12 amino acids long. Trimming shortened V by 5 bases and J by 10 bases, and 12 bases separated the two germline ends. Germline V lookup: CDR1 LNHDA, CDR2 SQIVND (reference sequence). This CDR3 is CASSPQDGPQHF. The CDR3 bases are TGTGCCAGTAGTCCTCAGGACGGACCCCAGCATTTT.

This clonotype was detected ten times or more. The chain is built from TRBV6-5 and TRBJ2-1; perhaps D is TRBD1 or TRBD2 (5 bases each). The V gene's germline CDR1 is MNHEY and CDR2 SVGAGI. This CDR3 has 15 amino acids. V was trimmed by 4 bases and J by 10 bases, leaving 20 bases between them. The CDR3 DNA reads TGTGCCAGCAGTTTGGAGGTGGGGGTTTACATGGAGCAGTTCTTC. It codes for CASSLEVGVYMEQFF.